This T cell receptor (beta chain) was captured by sequencing in a study of cytomegalovirus exposure and HLA in healthy donors. This CDR3 has 16 amino acids. Germline V lookup: CDR1 SGDLS, CDR2 YYNGEE. V dropped 3 bases and J dropped 1 base, with 15 bases sitting between them. It was with 60 Vbeta and 13 Jbeta primers that the PCR ran. Measured with immunoSEQ multiplex PCR; TCRdb has only the in-frame clones, and not every one. The sample lists around 200,000 clones; 85% were seen once. The chain employs TRBV9 and TRBJ2-3; D possibly corresponds to TRBD2 (5 bases). This receptor was taken from a woman in her fifties or sixties in good health and CMV-seronegative. The specimen was PBMCs. CDR3 residues: CASSAIGLGGTDTQYF. CDR3 DNA sequence: TGTGCCAGCAGCGCTATAGGTCTCGGGGGCACAGATACGCAGTATTTT.